The T cell receptor beta chain under discussion was sequenced for a study of blood T cell repertoires in COVID-19. Study context: Sample material is recorded as cDNA or gDNA derived from T cells, B-cell-depleted T cells, or PBMCs.

In the study's own analysis: Amplification of reference gene primers was used by the study to estimate nucleated cell counts. Sequencing was performed with immunoSEQ multiplex PCR; in TCRdb, only in-frame clones are kept and a portion is missing. Clone size and V and J calls were adopted from that table, with D and trimming inferred from the DNA. The sample shows a few hundred thousand clones, 70% to 90% of them seen only once. In its sample, this clone was seen once. Germline V lookup: CDR1 WNHNN, CDR2 SYGVQD (reference sequence). The V end was cut by 7 bases, the J end by 3 bases, with 12 bases between. This CDR3 contains 13 residues.

The material sequenced was peripheral blood. The origin of this receptor is a young man with active or convalescent COVID-19. The V and J genes are TRBV10-1 and TRBJ1-1, with D possibly TRBD1 on 6 matching bases. The CDR3 nucleotides read TGCGCCAGCATTCCAGGGGTTGACACTGAAGCTTTCTTT. The encoded protein is CASIPGVDTEAFF.